A selection of T cell receptor beta chains follows, all from one sample in a study of shared clonotypes between healthy human individuals. The table came from immunoSEQ multiplex PCR; TCRdb's copy has only in-frame clones and leaves some out. The sample lists some 680,000 clones; less than 80% were seen once. Source material: memory CD4+ T cells sorted from blood. The origin of the receptors is a woman aged 30 to 39 in good health. The CDR3 runs from the conserved cysteine through the conserved F or W. D genes are given only for firm matches. Some rows have no size entry. The others give once, few or many, or a class for an expanded clone.

abundance,d_gene,j_gene,v_gene,CDR3nt,CDR3aa
-,-,TRBJ2-3,TRBV19,TGTGCCAGTAGCACAAGTACCTTTTCAGATACGCAGTATTTT,CASSTSTFSDTQYF
-,-,TRBJ1-1,TRBV6-5,TGTGCCAGCAGTTATAGCGTGGTGGCGGCGAACACTGAAGCTTTCTTT,CASSYSVVAANTEAFF
few,TRBD1,TRBJ2-1,TRBV7-2,TGTGCCAGCAGCTTAGATGCCGGGACAGGGGGCTACAATGAGCAGTTCTTC,CASSLDAGTGGYNEQFF
once,-,TRBJ1-3,TRBV5-1,TGCGCCAGCAGCCAGGAGACGGGCGGAAACACCATATATTTT,CASSQETGGNTIYF
-,TRBD1,TRBJ2-5,TRBV28,TGTGCCAGCAGGAGTAGACAGGGTCGTGGTCGAGAGACCCAGTACTTC,CASRSRQGRGRETQYF
-,-,TRBJ2-1,TRBV2,TGTGCCAGCGGACCCCTCGGGACGGTGAATGAGCAGTTCTTC,CASGPLGTVNEQFF
-,-,TRBJ1-5,TRBV28,TGTGGCACCGCCCCCCCCCGGCATCAGCCCCAGCATTTT,CGTAPPRHQPQHF
-,-,TRBJ1-1,TRBV2,TGTGCCAGCAGCACGAGGGCCAACACTGAAGCTTTCTTT,CASSTRANTEAFF
-,TRBD2,TRBJ2-2,TRBV5-1,TGCGCCAGCAGCTCCGGACTAGCGGGAGAAGGCACCGGGGAGCTGTTTTTT,CASSSGLAGEGTGELFF
-,TRBD2,TRBJ2-3,TRBV6-1,TGTGCCAGCAGTAGCGGGAGCGGCACAGATACGCAGTATTTT,CASSSGSGTDTQYF
few,-,TRBJ2-1,TRBV6-1,TGTGCCAGCAGCAACTATGAGCAGTTCTTC,CASSNYEQFF
-,-,TRBJ2-7,TRBV4-1,TGCGCCAGCAGCCGGCTAACAGGCGGCTACGAGCAGTACTTC,CASSRLTGGYEQYF
-,-,TRBJ2-2,TRBV19,TGTGCCAGTAGAGGTACCGGGGAGCTGTTTTTT,CASRGTGELFF
-,TRBD2,TRBJ2-1,TRBV27,TGTGCCAGCAACCCTAGCGGGAGTTTTGAGCAGTTCTTC,CASNPSGSFEQFF
-,-,TRBJ2-7,TRBV6-1,TGTGCCAGCAGTGGAGCAACAGGGTACGAGCAGTACTTC,CASSGATGYEQYF
-,-,TRBJ1-2,TRBV28,TGTGCCAGCAGCCCCGCGGGGGGGGTGAGGAACACCTTC,CASSPAGGVRNTF
-,TRBD1,TRBJ2-2,TRBV6-4,TGTGCCAGCAGTGACTGGGGACAGGCTAACACCGGGGAGCTGTTTTTT,CASSDWGQANTGELFF
-,-,TRBJ1-2,TRBV28,TGTGCCAGCAGAGAAACAGGGTCTGGCTACACCTTC,CASRETGSGYTF
-,-,TRBJ1-1,TRBV5-1,TGCGCCAGCAGCGGGAACAGGGTCGCGAACACTGAAGCTTTCTTT,CASSGNRVANTEAFF
-,TRBD2,TRBJ2-4,TRBV15,TGTGCCACCAGCAGAGAACCCCTGACTAGCGACTTAGCCAAAAACATTCAGTACTTC,CATSREPLTSDLAKNIQYF
-,-,TRBJ2-7,TRBV28,TGTGCCAGCAGTTTAAGCGGTACTCGGGTTAGCTCCTACGAGCAGTACTTC,CASSLSGTRVSSYEQYF
-,TRBD2,TRBJ2-2,TRBV5-1,TGCGCCAGCAGCTTGGAGCGTAGCGGGAGTGATACCGGGGAGCTGTTTTTT,CASSLERSGSDTGELFF
-,-,TRBJ1-4,TRBV27,TGTGCCAGCCAAAAATTAGATGCAACTAATGAAAAACTGTTTTTT,CASQKLDATNEKLFF
few,-,TRBJ1-2,TRBV5-1,TGCGCCAGCAGCCCGGGGACTGGCCCGGGCTACACCTTC,CASSPGTGPGYTF
once,-,TRBJ2-7,TRBV5-1,TGCGCCAGCAGCTTCGGGACCGGGGCCCAGCAGTACTTC,CASSFGTGAQQYF
-,TRBD2,TRBJ2-5,TRBV7-2,TGTGCCAGCAGCCCAAAGGTTAGCGGGTCATGGATACCCAAAGAGACCCAGTACTTC,CASSPKVSGSWIPKETQYF
-,-,TRBJ2-3,TRBV6-6,TGTGCCAGCAGTTTGGACTCTGCCGACACAGATACGCAGTATTTT,CASSLDSADTDTQYF
-,TRBD1,TRBJ1-6,TRBV4-1,TGCGCCAGCAGCCAAGTAGGGACAGGGGGTGAGTCACCCCTCCACTTT,CASSQVGTGGESPLHF
-,TRBD2,TRBJ2-1,TRBV5-6,TGTGCCAGCAGCTTGCTATTGGACGGGAGGGCCTACAATGAGCAGTTCTTC,CASSLLLDGRAYNEQFF
-,TRBD1,TRBJ1-1,TRBV5-1,TGCGCCAGCAGCTTTATGACAGGGACGAACACTGAAGCTTTCTTT,CASSFMTGTNTEAFF
-,TRBD2,TRBJ2-1,TRBV23-1,TGCGCCAGCAGGATCTGGGCTAGCGGGAGGGAAGACAATGAGCAGTTCTTC,CASRIWASGREDNEQFF
-,TRBD1,TRBJ2-7,TRBV6-1,TGTGCCAGCAGGGGACAGGCCAGCTCCTACGAGCAGTACTTC,CASRGQASSYEQYF
-,-,TRBJ2-7,TRBV27,TGTGCCAGCCGGTTGAAGGGCGGTGCCTACGAGCAGTACTTC,CASRLKGGAYEQYF
-,-,TRBJ2-4,TRBV27,TGTGCCAGCAGGGGGGAAAACATTCAGTACTTC,CASRGENIQYF
-,TRBD2,TRBJ2-2,TRBV7-2,TGTGCCAGCAGCAAACAAGGACCGGGACTAGCGGGCCTCGAGCTGTTTTTT,CASSKQGPGLAGLELFF
-,-,TRBJ1-3,TRBV7-2,TGTGCCAGCAGCGGGGTGGGAAACACCATATATTTT,CASSGVGNTIYF
-,TRBD1,TRBJ2-7,TRBV5-1,TGCGCCAGCAGCTGGGGACAGGGCGAAGCCGAGCAGTACTTC,CASSWGQGEAEQYF
-,-,TRBJ2-6,TRBV19,TGTGCCAGTATTCAGGGCCGGCAGGGGTCGTATGGGGCCAACGTCCTGACTTTC,CASIQGRQGSYGANVLTF
-,TRBD1,TRBJ2-1,TRBV6-6,TGTGCCAGTATCCCGGGACAGGGGTCCAATGAGCAGTTCTTC,CASIPGQGSNEQFF
-,TRBD1,TRBJ1-5,TRBV4-1,TGCGCCAGCAGCCAAGTGGGACAGGGCGGCAATCAGCCCCAGCATTTT,CASSQVGQGGNQPQHF
-,TRBD2,TRBJ2-3,TRBV5-4,TGTGCCAGCAGCACGGGACTAGCGGAGGGCACAGATACGCAGTATTTT,CASSTGLAEGTDTQYF
-,-,TRBJ2-7,TRBV11-3,TGTGCCAGCAGCTCGCGGGGAGACACCTACGAGCAGTACTTC,CASSSRGDTYEQYF
few,TRBD2,TRBJ2-1,TRBV27,TGTGCCAGCAGTTTATTGACTAGCGGGGGGAGAAATGAGCAGTTCTTC,CASSLLTSGGRNEQFF
many,TRBD2,TRBJ2-1,TRBV11-3,TGTGCCAGCAGCCGGAGGAGCGGGAGTCTTAATGAGCAGTTCTTC,CASSRRSGSLNEQFF
-,-,TRBJ1-1,TRBV13,TGTGCCAGCAGCTTACGCGTGAGGAACACTGAAGCTTTCTTT,CASSLRVRNTEAFF
-,-,TRBJ2-5,TRBV5-4,TGTGCCGGCAGTAATGGGGGTAGAGCAGTTTGGGAGACCCAGTACTTC,CAGSNGGRAVWETQYF